The clone carrying this TCR beta chain showed up just once. This sample was taken from a study of OX40 agonist ivuxolimab in advanced cancers. Germline V gene lookup returns CDR1 MNHEY and CDR2 SVGAGI. The CDR3 length is 15 residues. The trim removed 4 bases at V and 2 bases at J, leaving 7 bases unmatched. The assay was immunoSEQ multiplex PCR, and TCRdb's table has in-frame clones only and misses some. The table shows tens of thousands of clones, with 65% to 85% occurring only once. The V gene is TRBV6-5, the J gene TRBJ2-7; 8 bases are a match to TRBD1. The source was CD4+ or CD8+ T cells sorted from blood, collected in a trial of the OX40 agonist ivuxolimab. This TCR came from an adult with an advanced solid tumor such as melanoma, head and neck, liver or kidney cancer. CDR3 nucleotides: TGTGCCAGCAGTTCCCAGACAGGGGCGGCCTACGAGCAGTACTTC. Translation gives CASSSQTGAAYEQYF.